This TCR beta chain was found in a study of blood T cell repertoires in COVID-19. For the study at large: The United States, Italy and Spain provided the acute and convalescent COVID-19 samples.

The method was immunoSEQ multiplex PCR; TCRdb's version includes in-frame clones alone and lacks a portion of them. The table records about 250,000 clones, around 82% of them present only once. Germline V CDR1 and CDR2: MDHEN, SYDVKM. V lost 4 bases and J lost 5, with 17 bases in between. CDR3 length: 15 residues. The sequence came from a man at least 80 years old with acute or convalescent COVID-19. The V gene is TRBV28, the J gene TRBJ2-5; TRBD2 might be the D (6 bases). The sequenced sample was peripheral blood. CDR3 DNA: TGTGCCAGCAGTTCCCCCTCATCGGGAGTGGAGACCCAGTACTTC. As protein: CASSSPSSGVETQYF.